These 14 T cell receptor beta chains share one sample of origin, sequenced in a study of T cells after yellow fever vaccination. TCRdb re-called the 5' RACE reads through MiXCR, storing one row per CDR3 protein. Counted here are around 100,000 distinct CDR3 sequences, roughly 5.8% occurring once; the ten biggest clones make up about two fifths. The sample here was CD8+ T cells sorted from PBMCs, taken 10 days after the yellow fever booster vaccination. The source is a man younger than 35 who received the YFV17D yellow fever vaccine.

The table lists this clonotype with a count of one. The gene calls are TRBV2 and TRBJ2-5, with a weak D call TRBD2 (6 bases). V gave up 8 bases and J gave up 9 bases, with 13 bases separating them. Germline assignment: CDR1 SNHLY and CDR2 FYNNEI. The CDR3 is made up of 11 amino acids. CDR3: CASLGGPAQYF. The CDR3 region has the DNA TGTGCCAGCCTGGGGGGTCCGGCCCAGTACTTC.

This clonotype came up many times. J is TRBJ2-7 and V is TRBV15; a weak D match, TRBD2 (5 bases). V lost 5 bases and J lost 5, with 16 bases in between. CDR1 and CDR2 (germline): LNHNV, YYDKDF (reference sequence). The CDR3 contains 14 residues. The CDR3 coding sequence is TGTGCCACCAGCTGGGTTTCGAGGGCCAACGAGCAGTACTTC. Protein product: CATSWVSRANEQYF.

V usage is TRBV7-9 and J usage is TRBJ2-1; possibly TRBD1 for D (5 bases). The CDR3 runs to 13 residues. V was trimmed by 5 bases and J by 7 bases, leaving 12 bases between them. In germline, CDR1 is SEHNR, CDR2 FQNEAQ (reference sequence). The CDR3 loop reads CASSTGPGNEQFF. The CDR3 DNA is TGTGCCAGCAGCACCGGGCCAGGGAATGAGCAGTTCTTC.

The chain employs TRBV28 and TRBJ2-1; perhaps TRBD2 as D (5 bases). The CDR3 has 16 residues. Between the trimmed V and J ends, which lost 6 bases and 6 bases, there was a span of 21 bases. Germline V gene data show CDR1 as MDHEN and CDR2 as SYDVKM. The CDR3 reads CASSPSRGWRANEQFF. The CDR3, as DNA: TGTGCCAGCAGCCCCTCCCGCGGGTGGCGGGCCAATGAGCAGTTCTTC.

This clonotype turned up a few times. V gene TRBV4-3 combines with J gene TRBJ1-5; 10 nucleotides match TRBD1. Germline CDR1 LGHNA, CDR2 YSLEER. The CDR3 is 15 amino acids. The V gene end was trimmed by 3 bases and the J gene end by 4 bases; junction bases not matched to a gene: 3. The CDR3 protein is CASSHDRGLNQPQHF. Written as DNA, the CDR3 is TGCGCCAGCAGCCATGACAGGGGGCTGAATCAGCCCCAGCATTTT.

The chain is built from TRBV3-1 and TRBJ2-1; 8 bases match TRBD2. The CDR3 has 14 residues. CDR1 and CDR2 (germline): LGHDT, YNNKEL (reference sequence). With 1 base clipped from V and 13 bases from J, the junction kept 9 bases outside the gene matches. The CDR3 region has the DNA TGTGCCAGCAGCCAAGTTCCTAGCGGGCAAAACCAGTTCTTC. This gives the protein CASSQVPSGQNQFF.

The V gene is TRBV4-1, the J gene TRBJ1-1, with a possible D match to TRBD1 (6 bases). CDR1 MGHRA and CDR2 YSYEKL come from the germline V gene. This CDR3 region has 15 residues. V was shortened by 2 bases and J by 3 bases, with 13 bases between the two germline ends. DNA for the CDR3: TGCGCCAGCAGCCAATCTCCGGGGGCCTACACTGAAGCTTTCTTT. Protein sequence: CASSQSPGAYTEAFF.

This clonotype came up a few times. The chain couples TRBV12-3 or TRBV12-4 to TRBJ2-7, with 7 bases identical to TRBD2. The CDR3 has 15 residues. After removal of 2 bases from V and 3 bases from J, the junction contained 7 bases not matched to a gene. DNA of the CDR3: TGTGCCAGCAGTTTAAGCGGGACGGGAGTCTACGAGCAGTACTTC. It encodes CASSLSGTGVYEQYF.

This clonotype was detected only a few times. The V call is TRBV12-3 or TRBV12-4, the J call TRBJ2-2, with D perhaps matching TRBD2 (6 bases). The length of the CDR3 is 15 residues. Deletions cut 3 bases from V and 5 bases from J, with 13 bases between. CDR3 nucleotide sequence: TGTGCCAGCAGTTTCCGGGGGATGTCTACCGGGGAGCTGTTTTTT. It codes for CASSFRGMSTGELFF.

The genes are TRBV29-1 and TRBJ1-1; D is possibly TRBD1 (6 bases). Germline-derived CDR1 and CDR2 are SQVTM and ANQGSEA. Trimming removed 6 bases at V and 1 base at J, with 15 bases between. This CDR3 has 14 residues. CDR3 sequence (DNA): TGCAGCGTCCGGGGGGGCAGGGCGAACACTGAAGCTTTCTTT. Translated, it gives CSVRGGRANTEAFF.

This clonotype has a handful of counts. The CDR3 region has the DNA TGTGCTAGTGGTTCCTCCATCGGGGGTGCCTCCTACAATGAGCAGTTCTTC. Encoded protein: CASGSSIGGASYNEQFF. The chain couples TRBV12-5 to TRBJ2-1; D may be TRBD2 (6 bases). Germline V lookup: CDR1 LGHNT, CDR2 FRNRAP. The CDR3 sequence is 17 residues long. V lost 4 bases to trimming and J lost 0 bases, with 16 bases between them.

Here the CDR3 reads CASTGGKNTEAFF. The CDR3 DNA is TGTGCCAGCACGGGGGGGAAGAACACTGAAGCTTTCTTT. V usage is TRBV7-9 and J usage is TRBJ1-1, with D possibly matching TRBD1 (5 bases). Germline V CDR1 and CDR2: SEHNR, FQNEAQ (reference sequence). V was trimmed by 7 bases and J by 1 base, leaving 10 bases between them. The CDR3 consists of 13 residues. The whole variable domain, remainder taken from reference TRBV7-9 and TRBJ1-1, is DTGVSQNPRHKITKRGQNVTFRCDPISEHNRLYWYRQTLGQGPEFLTYFQNEAQLEKSRLLSDRFSAERPKGSFSTLEIQRTEQGDSAMYLCASTGGKNTEAFFGQGTRLTVV.

This clonotype was counted ten times or more. This sequence joins TRBV7-6 and TRBJ2-7; TRBD2 agrees at 7 bases. CDR3 length: 14 amino acids. V lost 1 base, J lost 3 bases, and 3 bases stayed unmatched. Germline CDR1 and CDR2: SGHVS and FNYEAQ. The CDR3 sequence: CASSLGGRGYEQYF. The CDR3 bases are TGTGCCAGCAGCTTAGGAGGGAGGGGCTACGAGCAGTACTTC.

The CDR3 loop is CASSSPRDTQYF. The CDR3 DNA reads TGTGCCAGCAGTTCCCCCCGGGATACGCAGTATTTT. The gene calls are TRBV7-9 and TRBJ2-3; D is ambiguous. Trimming pared 6 bases from V and 6 bases from J, leaving 10 bases between. The CDR3 has 12 residues. CDR1 is SEHNR, CDR2 FQNEAQ, per germline (reference sequence).